Listed below are T cell receptor beta chains from one sample, sequenced in a study of blood T cell repertoires in COVID-19. This table comes from immunoSEQ multiplex PCR, and its TCRdb copy is limited to in-frame clones, with some not included. The sample shows around 250,000 clones, roughly 88% of them seen only once. The material sequenced was PBMCs or T cells enriched from blood (not recorded which). All receptors come from a middle-aged woman who had been exposed to COVID-19. CDR3s include the opening cysteine and the closing phenylalanine or tryptophan. The order of the fields is V gene, D gene, J gene, clone size, CDR3 protein, CDR3 DNA. D genes are given only for firm matches. The listing skips clone size in some rows; elsewhere it reads once, few, many or a size class.

V gene: TRBV30
D gene: .
J gene: TRBJ1-6
clone size: .
CDR3 protein: CAWTNTGALHF
CDR3 DNA: TGTGCCTGGACAAATACAGGCGCCCTCCACTTT

V gene: TRBV6-5
D gene: TRBD1
J gene: TRBJ1-1
clone size: once
CDR3 protein: CASRYLGQVNTEAFF
CDR3 DNA: TGTGCCAGCAGGTACCTGGGACAGGTGAACACTGAAGCTTTCTTT

V gene: TRBV28
D gene: .
J gene: TRBJ1-5
clone size: .
CDR3 protein: CASSYRPGSQPQHF
CDR3 DNA: TGTGCCAGCAGTTATAGGCCAGGGTCTCAGCCCCAGCATTTT

V gene: TRBV19
D gene: TRBD2
J gene: TRBJ2-2
clone size: .
CDR3 protein: CASNRLGTSGRGTGELFF
CDR3 DNA: TGTGCCTCCAACCGACTTGGAACTAGCGGGAGAGGGACCGGGGAGCTGTTTTTT

V gene: TRBV24-1
D gene: .
J gene: TRBJ2-5
clone size: .
CDR3 protein: CATSFSGGETQYF
CDR3 DNA: TGTGCCACCAGTTTTTCCGGGGGAGAGACCCAGTACTTC

V gene: TRBV7-3
D gene: .
J gene: TRBJ2-1
clone size: .
CDR3 protein: CASSLRESSYNEQFF
CDR3 DNA: TGTGCCAGCAGCTTAAGAGAGAGCTCCTACAATGAGCAGTTCTTC

V gene: TRBV11-2
D gene: .
J gene: TRBJ2-1
clone size: .
CDR3 protein: CASSFTGEQFF
CDR3 DNA: TGTGCCAGCAGCTTCACAGGAGAGCAGTTCTTC

V gene: TRBV7-9
D gene: .
J gene: TRBJ2-3
clone size: .
CDR3 protein: CASSLVIATDTQYF
CDR3 DNA: TGTGCCAGCAGCTTAGTGATAGCAACAGATACGCAGTATTTT

V gene: TRBV20-1
D gene: TRBD2
J gene: TRBJ2-7
clone size: .
CDR3 protein: CSASGLAGTYEQYF
CDR3 DNA: TGCAGTGCTAGTGGACTAGCGGGTACCTACGAGCAGTACTTC

V gene: TRBV9
D gene: .
J gene: TRBJ1-2
clone size: .
CDR3 protein: CASSNGGAHYGYTF
CDR3 DNA: TGTGCCAGCAGCAACGGGGGGGCGCATTATGGCTACACCTTC

V gene: TRBV5-1
D gene: TRBD1
J gene: TRBJ2-1
clone size: .
CDR3 protein: CASSFIGTGGNEQFF
CDR3 DNA: TGCGCCAGCAGCTTTATTGGGACAGGTGGGAATGAGCAGTTCTTC

V gene: TRBV4-1
D gene: TRBD1
J gene: TRBJ1-2
clone size: .
CDR3 protein: CASSQETRTGSFGYTF
CDR3 DNA: TGCGCCAGCAGCCAAGAGACCCGGACAGGGTCTTTTGGCTACACCTTC

V gene: TRBV11-3
D gene: .
J gene: TRBJ2-5
clone size: .
CDR3 protein: CASSLNNQETQYF
CDR3 DNA: TGTGCCAGCAGCCTGAACAACCAAGAGACCCAGTACTTC

V gene: TRBV19
D gene: TRBD1
J gene: TRBJ1-5
clone size: .
CDR3 protein: CASSPFQTGGSQPQHF
CDR3 DNA: TGTGCCAGTAGCCCCTTTCAGACAGGGGGTAGTCAGCCCCAGCATTTT